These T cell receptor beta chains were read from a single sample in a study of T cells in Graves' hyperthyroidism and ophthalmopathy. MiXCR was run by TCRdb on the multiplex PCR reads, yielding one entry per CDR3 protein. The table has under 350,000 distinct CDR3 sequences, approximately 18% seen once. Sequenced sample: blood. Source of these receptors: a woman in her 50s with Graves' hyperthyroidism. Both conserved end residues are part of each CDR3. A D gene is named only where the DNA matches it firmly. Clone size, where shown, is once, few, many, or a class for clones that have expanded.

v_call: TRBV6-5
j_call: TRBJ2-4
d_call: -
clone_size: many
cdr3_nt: TGTGCCAGCAGTTACTTTCCAGGGAAGGGATACATTCAGTACTTC
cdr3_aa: CASSYFPGKGYIQYF

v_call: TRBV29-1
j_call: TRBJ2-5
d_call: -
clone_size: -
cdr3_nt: TGCAGCGTCCGCCAATCAGGAAAGGGCCAAGAGACCCAGTACTTC
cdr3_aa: CSVRQSGKGQETQYF

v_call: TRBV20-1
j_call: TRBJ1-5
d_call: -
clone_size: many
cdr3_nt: TGCAGTGCCCGAGGGTATGGCAATCAGCCCCAGCATTTT
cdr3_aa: CSARGYGNQPQHF

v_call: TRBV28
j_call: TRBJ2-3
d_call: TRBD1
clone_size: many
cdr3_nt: TGTGCCAGCAACACAGGGGGCTATGATACGCAGTATTTT
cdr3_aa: CASNTGGYDTQYF

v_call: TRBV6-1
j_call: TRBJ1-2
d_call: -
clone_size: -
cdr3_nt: TGTGCCAGCAAGGGGGGACATGGTGGCTACACCTTC
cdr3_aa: CASKGGHGGYTF

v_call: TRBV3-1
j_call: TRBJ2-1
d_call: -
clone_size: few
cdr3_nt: TGTGCCAGCAGCCGCCTCGGTGAGGGGTACAATGAGCAGTTCTTC
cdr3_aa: CASSRLGEGYNEQFF

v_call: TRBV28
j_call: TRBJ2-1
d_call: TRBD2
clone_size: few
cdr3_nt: TGTGCCAGCCGGGGTGGGACTAGCGGGTTTGAGAGTTACAATGAGCAGTTCTTC
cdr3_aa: CASRGGTSGFESYNEQFF

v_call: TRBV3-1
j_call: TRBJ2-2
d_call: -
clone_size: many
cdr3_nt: TGTGCCAGCAGCCAAGACACATTACTCACCGGGGAGCTGTTTTTT
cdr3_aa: CASSQDTLLTGELFF

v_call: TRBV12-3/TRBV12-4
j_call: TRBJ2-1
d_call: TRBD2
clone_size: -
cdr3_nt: TGTGCCAGCACCAATAGCGGGACCTCCTACAATGAGCAGTTCTTC
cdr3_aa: CASTNSGTSYNEQFF

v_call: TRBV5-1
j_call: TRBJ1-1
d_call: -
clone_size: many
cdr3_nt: TGCGCCAGCAGCCTCCAGGTAATGAACACTGAAGCTTTCTTT
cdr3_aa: CASSLQVMNTEAFF

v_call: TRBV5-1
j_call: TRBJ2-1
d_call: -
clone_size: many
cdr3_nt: TGCGCCAGCAGCCCTGAAGGGGGGTACTACAATGAGCAGTTCTTC
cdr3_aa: CASSPEGGYYNEQFF

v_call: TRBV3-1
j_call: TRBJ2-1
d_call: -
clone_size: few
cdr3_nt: TGTGCCAGCAGCCCACGTTCCCATGGGAGAAATGAGCAGTTCTTC
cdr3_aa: CASSPRSHGRNEQFF

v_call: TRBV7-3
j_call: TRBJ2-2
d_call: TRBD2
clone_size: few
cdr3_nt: TGTGCCAGCAGCCCGGGGACTAGCGGGGCCACCGGGGAGCTGTTTTTT
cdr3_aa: CASSPGTSGATGELFF

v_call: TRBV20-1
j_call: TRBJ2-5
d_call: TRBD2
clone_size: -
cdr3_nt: TGCAGTGCTAGAGATGCTTGGGTGGGGGGGGAGACCCAGTACTTC
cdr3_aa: CSARDAWVGGETQYF

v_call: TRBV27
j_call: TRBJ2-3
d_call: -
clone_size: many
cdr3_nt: TGTGCCAGCAGTTTTGCGGGATCCAGCACAGATACGCAGTATTTT
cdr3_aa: CASSFAGSSTDTQYF

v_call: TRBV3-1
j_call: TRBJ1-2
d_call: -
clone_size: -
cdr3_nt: TGTGCCAGCAGCCAAGACATAACTAACTATGGCTACACCTTC
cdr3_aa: CASSQDITNYGYTF

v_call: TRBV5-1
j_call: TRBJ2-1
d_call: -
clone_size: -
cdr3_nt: TGCGCCAGCAGCTCCTTCTTCGATGAGCAGTTCTTC
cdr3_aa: CASSSFFDEQFF

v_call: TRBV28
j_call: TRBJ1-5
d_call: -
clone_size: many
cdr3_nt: TGTGCCAGCAGCCCCTCGGTAGGGGTCGGCAATCAGCCCCAGCATTTT
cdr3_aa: CASSPSVGVGNQPQHF

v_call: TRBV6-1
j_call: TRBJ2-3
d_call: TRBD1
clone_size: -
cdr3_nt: TGTGCCAGCAGTGGAAGGGGGCATGAGACGCAGTATTTT
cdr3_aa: CASSGRGHETQYF

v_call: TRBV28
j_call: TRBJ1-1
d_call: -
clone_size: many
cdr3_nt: TGTGCCAGCAGAGCAGGGGTGATAGACACTGAAGCTTTCTTT
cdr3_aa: CASRAGVIDTEAFF

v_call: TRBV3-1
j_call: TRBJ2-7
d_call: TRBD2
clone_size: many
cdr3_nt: TGTGCCAGCAGCCAGTACGGGACTAGCGGCTACGAGCAGTACTTC
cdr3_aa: CASSQYGTSGYEQYF

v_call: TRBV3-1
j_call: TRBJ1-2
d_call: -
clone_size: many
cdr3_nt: TGTGCCAGCAGCCAAAGGGGGTCGGGTGGCTACACCTTC
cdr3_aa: CASSQRGSGGYTF

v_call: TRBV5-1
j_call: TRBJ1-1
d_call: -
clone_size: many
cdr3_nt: TGCGCCAGCAGCCCCCTACTGGGGAACACTGAAGCTTTCTTT
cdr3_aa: CASSPLLGNTEAFF

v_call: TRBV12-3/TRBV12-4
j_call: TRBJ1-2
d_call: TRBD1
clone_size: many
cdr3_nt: TGTGCCAGCAGTTCAGGGGGGGACAGGGTTTTTGGTAACTATGGCTACACCTTC
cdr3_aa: CASSSGGDRVFGNYGYTF

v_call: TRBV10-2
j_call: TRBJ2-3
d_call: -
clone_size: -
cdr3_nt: TGCGCCAGCAGGATAAGCGAGCCAGATACGCAGTATTTT
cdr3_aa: CASRISEPDTQYF

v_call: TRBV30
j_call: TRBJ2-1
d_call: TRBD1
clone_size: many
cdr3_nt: TGTGCCTGGAATCCGGGACAGGGTTGGGATGAGCAGTTCTTC
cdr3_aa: CAWNPGQGWDEQFF

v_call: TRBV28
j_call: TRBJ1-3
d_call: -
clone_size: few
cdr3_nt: TGTGCCAGCAGTCCCCCCGGGACGCTAGGGGGAAACACCATATATTTT
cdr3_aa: CASSPPGTLGGNTIYF

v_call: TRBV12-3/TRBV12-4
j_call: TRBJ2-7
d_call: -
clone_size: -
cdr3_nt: TGTGCCAGCAGTTTTGGAGCTATCTACGAGCAGTACTTC
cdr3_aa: CASSFGAIYEQYF

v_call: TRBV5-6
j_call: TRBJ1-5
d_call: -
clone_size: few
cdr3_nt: TGTGCCAGCAGCTGGAGCGTCCGGGGCAATCAGCCCCAGCATTTT
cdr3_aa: CASSWSVRGNQPQHF

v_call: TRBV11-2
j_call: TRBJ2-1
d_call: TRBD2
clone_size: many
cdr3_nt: TGTGCCAGCAGCTTAGTAGTGGGAGGGCCAGTCAATGAGCAGTTCTTC
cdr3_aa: CASSLVVGGPVNEQFF

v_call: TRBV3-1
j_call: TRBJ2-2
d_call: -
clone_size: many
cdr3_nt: TGTGCCAGCAGCCAAGATGTGGATGGGCTGTTTTTT
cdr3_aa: CASSQDVDGLFF

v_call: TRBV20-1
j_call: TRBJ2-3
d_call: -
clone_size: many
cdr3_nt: TGCAGTGCTAGCCCCCGGCGGGGCACAGATACGCAGTATTTT
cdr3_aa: CSASPRRGTDTQYF

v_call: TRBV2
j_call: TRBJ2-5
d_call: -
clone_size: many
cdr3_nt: TGTGCCAGCAGTGAACAAAATATCCTTCGCCCGTACTTC
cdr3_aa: CASSEQNILRPYF

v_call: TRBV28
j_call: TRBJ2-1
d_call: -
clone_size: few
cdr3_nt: TGTGCCAGCAGAGCCAGGGGAAAAGACAATGAGCAGTTCTTC
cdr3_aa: CASRARGKDNEQFF

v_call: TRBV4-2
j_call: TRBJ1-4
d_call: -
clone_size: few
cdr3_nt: TGTGCCAGCAGTCCAGGGAGAACTAATGAAAAACTGTTTTTT
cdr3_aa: CASSPGRTNEKLFF

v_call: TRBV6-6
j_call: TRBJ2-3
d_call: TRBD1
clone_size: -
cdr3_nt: TGTGCCAGCAGTTACCCCGACCAGGGGGACACGCAGTATTTT
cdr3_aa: CASSYPDQGDTQYF

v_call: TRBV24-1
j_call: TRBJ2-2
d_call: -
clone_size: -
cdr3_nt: TGTGCCACCAGTGACTCGGACTCCGGGGAGCTGTTTTTT
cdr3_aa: CATSDSDSGELFF

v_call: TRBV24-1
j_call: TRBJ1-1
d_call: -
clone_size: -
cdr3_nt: TGTGCCACCAGGGCAGGCAACACTGAAGCTTTCTTT
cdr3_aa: CATRAGNTEAFF

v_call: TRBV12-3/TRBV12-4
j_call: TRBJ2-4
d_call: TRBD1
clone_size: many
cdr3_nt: TGTGCCAGCAGCTGGAAATGGACAGGGATAGCCAAAAACATTCAGTACTTC
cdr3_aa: CASSWKWTGIAKNIQYF

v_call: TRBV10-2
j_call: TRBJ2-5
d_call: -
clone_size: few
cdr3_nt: TGCGCCAGCCGGGAAGTGTGGTCGGGGCGCGAGACCCAGTACTTC
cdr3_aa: CASREVWSGRETQYF

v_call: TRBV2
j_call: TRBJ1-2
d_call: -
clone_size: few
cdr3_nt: TGTGCCAGCAGAGACACAGAGAAATTGCATGGCTACACCTTC
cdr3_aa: CASRDTEKLHGYTF

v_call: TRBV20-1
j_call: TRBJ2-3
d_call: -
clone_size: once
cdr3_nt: TGCAGTGCTCAGGGGGGGCGGGGAGACACAGATACGCAGTATTTT
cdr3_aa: CSAQGGRGDTDTQYF